This T cell receptor (beta chain) comes out of a study of blood T cells in healthy people across ages. For the study at large: There was about one barcoded beta molecule captured by template switching per two T cells.

Germline V gives CDR1 MNHNS, CDR2 SASEGT. With V trimmed by 5 bases and J by 3 bases, 6 bases remained unmatched. The CDR3 has 14 residues. Sample-barcoded 5' priming and a J-beta primer mix drove a second PCR of about 7 to 12 cycles. MiXCR, run by TCRdb on the 5' RACE reads, gives a single entry per CDR3 protein. The sample includes 1.4 million to 1.5 million distinct CDR3 sequences, 40% to 50% of them seen just once. This clonotype has just a few counts. The specimen sequenced was blood. This receptor was obtained from a woman aged 18-29 years in good health. The chain links TRBV6-1 to TRBJ2-7; TRBD2 matches at 8 bases. The CDR3 spells CASSTSGGYYEQYF. The CDR3 bases are TGTGCCAGCAGTACCAGCGGGGGATACTACGAGCAGTACTTC.